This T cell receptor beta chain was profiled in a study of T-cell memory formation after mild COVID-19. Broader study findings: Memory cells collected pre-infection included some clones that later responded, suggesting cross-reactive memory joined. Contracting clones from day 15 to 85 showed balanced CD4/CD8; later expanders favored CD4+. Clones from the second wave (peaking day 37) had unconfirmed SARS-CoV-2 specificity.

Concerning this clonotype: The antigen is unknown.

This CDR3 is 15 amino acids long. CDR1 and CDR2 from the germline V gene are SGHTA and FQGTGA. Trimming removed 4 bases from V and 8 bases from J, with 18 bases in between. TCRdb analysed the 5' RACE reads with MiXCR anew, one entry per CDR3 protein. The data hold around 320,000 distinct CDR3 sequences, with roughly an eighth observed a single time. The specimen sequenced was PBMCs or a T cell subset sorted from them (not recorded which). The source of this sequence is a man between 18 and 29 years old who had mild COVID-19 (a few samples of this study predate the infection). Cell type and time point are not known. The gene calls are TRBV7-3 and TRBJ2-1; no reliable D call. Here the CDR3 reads CASSSNYLGSDEQFF. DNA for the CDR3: TGTGCCAGCAGCTCCAACTACTTAGGATCGGATGAGCAGTTCTTC. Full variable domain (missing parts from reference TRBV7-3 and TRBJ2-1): GAGVSQTPSNKVTEKGKYVELRCDPISGHTALYWYRQSLGQGPEFLIYFQGTGAADDSGLPNDRFFAVRPEGSVSTLKIQRTERGDSAVYLCASSSNYLGSDEQFFGPGTRLTVL.